This T cell receptor beta chain was found in a study of cytomegalovirus exposure and HLA in healthy donors. In the PCR, 60 Vbeta and 13 Jbeta primers were used. Some clones are missing from TCRdb's copy, which holds only in-frame ones; the method was immunoSEQ multiplex PCR. The table includes tens of thousands of clones, around 73% detected once. In regard to this clone: Other DNA variants within this sample encode the same CDR3.

Germline V gene lookup returns CDR1 LNHDA and CDR2 SQIVND (reference sequence). This CDR3 region has 16 residues. V was pared by 2 bases and J by 2 bases, with 7 bases of the junction left unmatched. The clonotype comes from a woman aged 40 to 50 in good health and CMV-seronegative. The sequencing input was PBMCs. The chain recombines TRBV19 with TRBJ2-3; 7 bases match TRBD1. The CDR3 DNA sequence: TGTGCCAGTAGTATAATCGGGACAGCCTCCACAGATACGCAGTATTTT. This translates into CASSIIGTASTDTQYF.